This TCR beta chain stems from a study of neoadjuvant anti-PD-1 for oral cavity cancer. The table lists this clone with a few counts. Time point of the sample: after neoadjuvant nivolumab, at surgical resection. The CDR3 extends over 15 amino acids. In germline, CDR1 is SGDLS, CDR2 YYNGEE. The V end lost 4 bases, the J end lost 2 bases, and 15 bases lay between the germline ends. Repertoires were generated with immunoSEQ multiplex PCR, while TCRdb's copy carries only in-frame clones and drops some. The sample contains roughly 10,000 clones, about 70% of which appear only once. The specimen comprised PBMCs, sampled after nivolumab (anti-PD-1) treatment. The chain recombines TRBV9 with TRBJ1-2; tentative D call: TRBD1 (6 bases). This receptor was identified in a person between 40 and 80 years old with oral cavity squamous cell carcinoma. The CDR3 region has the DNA TGTGCCAGCAGCCCACCACAGGGACTCAACTATGGCTACACCTTC. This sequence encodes CASSPPQGLNYGYTF.